The sequence of this T cell receptor (beta chain) was determined in a study of blood T cell repertoires in COVID-19. Data came from immunoSEQ multiplex PCR; TCRdb stores just in-frame clones and leaves some out. The sample has more than 70,000 clones, 80% to 90% seen once; the top ten hold approximately 7.2%. This TCR came from a man in his sixties with acute or convalescent COVID-19. Sequencing used peripheral blood.

The CDR3 here is CASSSKPGNTIYF. CDR3 DNA sequence: TGTGCCAGCAGCTCGAAGCCTGGAAACACCATATATTTT. The chain combines TRBV5-4 with TRBJ1-3; D is uncertain. This CDR3 spans 13 amino acids. Germline CDR1 and CDR2: SGHNT and YYREEE (reference sequence). Trimming took off 3 bases at V and 2 bases at J, with 6 bases between the two ends. Full variable domain (missing parts from reference TRBV5-4 and TRBJ1-3): ETGVTQSPTHLIKTRGQQVTLRCSSQSGHNTVSWYQQALGQGPQFIFQYYREEENGRGNFPPRFSGLQFPNYSSELNVNALELDDSALYLCASSSKPGNTIYFGEGSWLTVV.